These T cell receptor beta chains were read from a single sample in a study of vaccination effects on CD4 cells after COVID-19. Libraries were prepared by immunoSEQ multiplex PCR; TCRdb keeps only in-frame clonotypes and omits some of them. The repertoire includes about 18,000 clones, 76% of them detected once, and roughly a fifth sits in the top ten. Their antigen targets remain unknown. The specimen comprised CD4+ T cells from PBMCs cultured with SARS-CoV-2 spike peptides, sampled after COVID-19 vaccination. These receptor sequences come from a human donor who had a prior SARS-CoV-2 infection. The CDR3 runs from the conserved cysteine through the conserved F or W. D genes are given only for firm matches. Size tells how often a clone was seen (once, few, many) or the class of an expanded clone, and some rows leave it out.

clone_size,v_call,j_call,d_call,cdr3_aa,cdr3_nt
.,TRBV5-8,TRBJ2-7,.,CASSLARKIYEQYF,TGTGCCAGCAGCTTGGCCAGGAAGATCTACGAGCAGTACTTC
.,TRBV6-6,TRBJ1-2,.,CASSYIRRRDYGYTF,TGTGCCAGCAGTTACATCCGCCGGCGGGACTATGGCTACACCTTC
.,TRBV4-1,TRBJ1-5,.,CASSQGRGARNQPQHF,TGCGCCAGCAGCCAAGGCAGGGGTGCCCGCAATCAGCCCCAGCATTTT
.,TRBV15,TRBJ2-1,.,CATSRDPRAENNEQFF,TGTGCCACCAGCAGAGACCCCCGGGCTGAAAACAATGAGCAGTTCTTC
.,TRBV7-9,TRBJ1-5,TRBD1,CAITDRGGNQPQHF,TGTGCCATAACAGACAGGGGAGGCAATCAGCCCCAGCATTTT
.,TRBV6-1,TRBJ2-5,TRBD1,CASSEGTDRVSETQYF,TGTGCCAGCAGTGAGGGAACTGACAGGGTGTCAGAGACCCAGTACTTC
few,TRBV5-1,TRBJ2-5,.,CASSLGLGETQYF,TGCGCCAGCAGCTTGGGACTCGGGGAGACCCAGTACTTC
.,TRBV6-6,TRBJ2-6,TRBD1,CASRATGDGANVLTF,TGTGCCAGCAGGGCGACAGGGGACGGGGCCAACGTCCTGACTTTC
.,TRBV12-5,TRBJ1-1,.,CASGLGENTEAFF,TGTGCTAGTGGTTTAGGGGAGAACACTGAAGCTTTCTTT
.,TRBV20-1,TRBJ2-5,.,CSASKNGPNEETQYF,TGCAGTGCTAGTAAAAACGGCCCCAACGAAGAGACCCAGTACTTC
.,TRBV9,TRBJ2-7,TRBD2,CASSPIAGGSYEQYF,TGTGCCAGCAGCCCGATAGCGGGGGGTTCCTACGAGCAGTACTTC
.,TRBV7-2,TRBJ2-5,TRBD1,CASIGGTGETQYF,TGTGCCAGCATAGGGGGCACAGGGGAGACCCAGTACTTC
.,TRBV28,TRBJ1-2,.,CASTTTYGYTF,TGTGCCAGCACTACTACATATGGCTACACCTTC
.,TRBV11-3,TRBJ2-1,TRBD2,CASSFLAGHNEQFF,TGTGCCAGCAGCTTTCTAGCGGGACACAATGAGCAGTTCTTC
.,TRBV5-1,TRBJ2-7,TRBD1,CASSLQGTGVSSYEQYF,TGCGCCAGCAGCTTGCAGGGGACAGGGGTCTCCTCCTACGAGCAGTACTTC
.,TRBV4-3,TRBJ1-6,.,CASSSVGGMGFGSPLHF,TGCGCCAGCAGCAGCGTGGGTGGGATGGGCTTCGGCTCACCCCTCCACTTT
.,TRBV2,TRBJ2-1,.,CASIRGSYNEQFF,TGTGCCAGCATACGGGGGAGTTACAATGAGCAGTTCTTC
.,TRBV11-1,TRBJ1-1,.,CASSLAWPNTEAFF,TGTGCCAGCAGCTTAGCGTGGCCGAACACTGAAGCTTTCTTT
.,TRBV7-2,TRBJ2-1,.,CASSLAKTSYNEQFF,TGTGCCAGCAGCTTAGCAAAGACTAGCTACAATGAGCAGTTCTTC
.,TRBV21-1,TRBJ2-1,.,CASSKALTYYNEQFF,TGTGCCAGCAGCAAAGCACTCACCTACTACAATGAGCAGTTCTTC
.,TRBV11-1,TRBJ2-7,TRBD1,CASTDRQGTYEQYF,TGTGCCAGCACCGACCGACAGGGTACCTACGAGCAGTACTTC
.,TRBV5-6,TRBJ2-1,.,CASVGGGSQFF,TGTGCCAGCGTTGGGGGGGGCTCGCAGTTCTTC
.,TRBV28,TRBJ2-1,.,CASMEPPSSYNEQFF,TGTGCCAGCATGGAGCCCCCGAGCTCCTACAATGAGCAGTTCTTC
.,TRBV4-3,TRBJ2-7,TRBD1,CASSQRQGTYEQYF,TGCGCCAGCAGCCAAAGACAGGGAACCTACGAGCAGTACTTC
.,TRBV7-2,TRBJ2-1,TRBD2,CASSAHQGLAGEFF,TGTGCCAGCAGCGCTCACCAAGGACTAGCGGGAGAGTTCTTC
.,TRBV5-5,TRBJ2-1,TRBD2,CAWNRGGPSYNEQFF,TGTGCCTGGAATCGGGGGGGACCCTCCTACAATGAGCAGTTCTTC
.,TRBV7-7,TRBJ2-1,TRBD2,CASSLGRGDNNEQFF,TGTGCTAGCAGCTTAGGGAGGGGTGATAACAATGAGCAGTTCTTC
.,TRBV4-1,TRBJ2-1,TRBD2,CASSQVVRTSLSYNEQFF,TGCGCCAGCAGCCAAGTCGTCCGGACTAGCCTATCCTACAATGAGCAGTTCTTC
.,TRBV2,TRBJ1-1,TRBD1,CASVWGQGFSGAFF,TGTGCCAGCGTGTGGGGACAGGGGTTCTCTGGAGCTTTCTTT
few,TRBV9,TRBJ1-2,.,CASSASQITNYGYTF,TGTGCCAGCAGCGCATCACAGATTACTAACTATGGCTACACCTTC
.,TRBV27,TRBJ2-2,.,CASSHTGNTGELFF,TGTGCCAGCAGTCATACAGGGAACACCGGGGAGCTGTTTTTT
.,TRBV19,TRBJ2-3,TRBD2,CASSIRGGLASDTQYF,TGTGCCAGTAGTATACGCGGGGGACTAGCCTCAGATACGCAGTATTTT
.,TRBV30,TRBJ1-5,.,CAWSAGMQQPQHF,TGTGCCTGGAGCGCCGGGATGCAGCAGCCCCAGCATTTT
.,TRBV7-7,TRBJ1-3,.,CASSPGPEDTIYF,TGTGCTAGCAGCCCAGGGCCAGAGGACACCATATATTTT
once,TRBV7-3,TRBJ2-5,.,CASSFIREETQYF,TGTGCCAGCAGCTTTATCCGGGAAGAGACCCAGTACTTC
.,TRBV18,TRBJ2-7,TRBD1,CASSWDREYEQYF,TGTGCCAGCTCGTGGGACAGGGAGTACGAGCAGTACTTC
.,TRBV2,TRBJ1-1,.,CASTQQGNTEAFF,TGTGCCAGCACCCAACAGGGGAACACTGAAGCTTTCTTT
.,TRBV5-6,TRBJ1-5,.,CASSQERYSNQPQHF,TGTGCCAGCAGCCAGGAGCGGTATAGCAATCAGCCCCAGCATTTT
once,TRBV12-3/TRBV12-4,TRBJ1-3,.,CASSLGGTIYF,TGTGCCAGCAGTTTGGGGGGCACCATATATTTT
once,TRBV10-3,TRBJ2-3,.,CAISDPNWGASLNTDTQYF,TGTGCCATCAGTGACCCAAATTGGGGGGCTAGCCTGAACACAGATACGCAGTATTTT
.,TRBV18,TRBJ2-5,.,CASSSTEFETQYF,TGTGCCAGCTCATCTACCGAGTTCGAGACCCAGTACTTC
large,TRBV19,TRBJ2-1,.,CASSDLGGVSYNEQFF,TGTGCCAGTAGTGACCTCGGGGGTGTGTCCTACAATGAGCAGTTCTTC
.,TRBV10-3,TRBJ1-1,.,CATRQEGTEAFF,TGTGCCACCCGACAGGAGGGGACTGAAGCTTTCTTT
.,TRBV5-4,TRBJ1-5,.,CASSLGAPDSNQPQHF,TGTGCCAGCAGCTTGGGGGCCCCTGATAGCAATCAGCCCCAGCATTTT
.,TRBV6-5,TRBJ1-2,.,CASSFMANYGYTF,TGTGCCAGCAGTTTTATGGCTAACTATGGCTACACCTTC
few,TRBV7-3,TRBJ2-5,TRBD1,CASSSDRAGTQYF,TGTGCCAGCAGCTCTGACAGGGCCGGGACCCAGTACTTC
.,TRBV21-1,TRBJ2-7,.,CASSNRAGYHEQYF,TGTGCCAGCAGCAATCGAGCCGGGTACCACGAGCAGTACTTC
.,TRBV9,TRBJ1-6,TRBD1,CASRFSGQGLYNSPLHF,TGTGCCAGCAGGTTCTCGGGACAGGGGCTCTATAATTCACCCCTCCACTTT
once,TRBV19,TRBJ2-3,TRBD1,CASGTGGTDTQYF,TGTGCCAGCGGGACAGGGGGCACAGATACGCAGTATTTT